The 16 T cell receptor beta chains below come from one sample, sequenced in a study of shared clonotypes between healthy human individuals. Here immunoSEQ multiplex PCR was the method, and the copy in TCRdb shows in-frame clones only, minus some. The table records about 2 million clones, 95% of them present only once. The sequenced material came from naive CD4+ T cells sorted from blood. Subset denoted: CD45RA+ positively selected. Receptors were obtained from a young man in good health.

This chain joins TRBV19 and TRBJ2-7; 9 bases fit TRBD1. Germline V CDR1 and CDR2: LNHDA, SQIVND (reference sequence). This CDR3 has 15 amino acids. V gave up 8 bases and J gave up 2 bases; unmatched junction bases: 10. The CDR3 sequence is CASLGGDRATYEQYF. In DNA, the CDR3 is TGTGCCAGTCTTGGCGGGGACAGGGCCACCTACGAGCAGTACTTC.

The J gene is TRBJ1-4, the V gene TRBV28; maybe TRBD1 (5 bases). The V gene lost 7 bases and the J gene lost 8 bases, with 17 bases spanning the gap. CDR1 is MDHEN, CDR2 SYDVKM, per germline. The CDR3 length is 14 residues. CDR3 in amino acids: CASILGGLGEKLFF. Written as DNA, the CDR3 is TGTGCCAGCATCCTGGGGGGACTTGGGGAAAAACTGTTTTTT.

This chain connects TRBV27 to TRBJ1-3; D unresolved. This CDR3 contains 13 residues. Trimming shortened V by 5 bases and J by 7 bases, and 12 bases separated the two germline ends. CDR1 is MNHEY, CDR2 SMNVEV, per germline (reference sequence). The CDR3 DNA reads TGTGCCAGCAGTGCTCCCTACAGTAACACCATATATTTT. Protein: CASSAPYSNTIYF.

This chain joins TRBV2 and TRBJ2-1; 8 bases map to TRBD2. Trimming removed 11 bases from V and 3 bases from J; junction bases left unmatched: 12. CDR1 SNHLY and CDR2 FYNNEI come from the germline V gene. The length of the CDR3 is 15 residues. CDR3 loop: CALQGVSGIYNEQFF. CDR3 DNA sequence: TGTGCCCTCCAAGGGGTTAGCGGGATCTACAATGAGCAGTTCTTC.

This clone was detected only once. The same CDR3 arises from other DNA sequences in this sample as well. V gene TRBV5-1 combines with J gene TRBJ1-3; TRBD1 might be the D (5 bases). This CDR3 region has 15 residues. Trimming left V 1 base short and J 0 bases short, with 8 bases between. CDR1 is SGHRS, CDR2 YFSETQ, per germline. The DNA of the CDR3 is TGCGCCAGCAGCTTGACAGGTACCTCTGGAAACACCATATATTTT. This gives the protein CASSLTGTSGNTIYF.

This clone was seen a single time. This chain joins TRBV18 and TRBJ1-5, with D maybe TRBD1 (5 bases). V was pared by 3 bases and J by 4 bases, with 13 bases between. CDR3 length: 15 amino acids. CDR1 and CDR2 from the germline V gene are KGHSH and LQKENI. The CDR3 nucleotides are TGTGCCAGCTCACCCGAGACAGATGGGAATCAGCCCCAGCATTTT. Translated: CASSPETDGNQPQHF.

This chain uses TRBV6-5 with TRBJ2-1; D might be TRBD2 (5 bases). The CDR3 is made up of 14 amino acids. CDR1 MNHEY and CDR2 SVGAGI come from the germline V gene. Trimming took 0 bases from V and 4 from J, leaving 7 bases between them. In DNA form, the CDR3 reads TGTGCCAGCAGTTACTCCGGGGAATACAATGAGCAGTTCTTC. It encodes CASSYSGEYNEQFF.

The chain links TRBV25-1 to TRBJ1-6, with 7 bases aligning to TRBD1. CDR1 MGHDK and CDR2 SYGVNS come from the germline V gene. The V and J ends lost 1 base and 9 bases, in that order; junction bases with no gene match: 6. The CDR3 has 15 amino acids. In nucleotides, the CDR3 is TGTGCCAGCAGTGAATTGGAGGGGGCGAGTTCACCCCTCCACTTT. This gives the protein CASSELEGASSPLHF. Full variable domain (outside the CDR3, taken from reference TRBV25-1 and TRBJ1-6): EADIYQTPRYLVIGTGKKITLECSQTMGHDKMYWYQQDPGMELHLIHYSYGVNSTEKGDLSSESTVSRIRTEHFPLTLESARPSHTSQYLCASSELEGASSPLHFGNGTRLTVT.

This chain uses TRBV19 with TRBJ2-5; no clear D gene. Germline V lookup: CDR1 LNHDA, CDR2 SQIVND (reference sequence). CDR3 length: 14 residues. The V end was cut by 3 bases, the J end by 1 base, with 9 bases between. The CDR3 DNA reads as TGTGCCAGTAGTATGGTGGGGATCCAAGAGACCCAGTACTTC. The encoded protein is CASSMVGIQETQYF.

This CDR3 is CASSFGTGKGEQFF. The CDR3 DNA is TGTGCCAGCAGTTTTGGGACAGGGAAGGGTGAGCAGTTCTTC. The gene calls are TRBV6-6 and TRBJ2-1; 9 bases match TRBD1. The CDR3 runs 14 residues. V shed 4 bases and J 9 bases; nucleotides not matched to a gene: 7. Per the germline V gene, CDR1 is MNHNY and CDR2 is SVGAGI (reference sequence).

The V gene is TRBV18, the J gene TRBJ1-2; D remains unclear. Germline values: CDR1 KGHSH, CDR2 LQKENI. The ends were cut back, 4 bases at V and 4 bases at J, with 19 bases in the middle. The CDR3 has 16 residues. This chain's CDR3 is CASSLYPLREGYGYTF. CDR3 sequence (DNA): TGTGCCAGCTCACTCTACCCACTCCGAGAAGGCTATGGCTACACCTTC.

The chain joins TRBV30 to TRBJ2-3; D might be TRBD2 (6 bases). V lost 2 bases to trimming and J lost 11 bases, with 8 bases between them. This CDR3 spans 10 amino acids. The germline V gene has CDR1 GTSNPN and CDR2 SVGIG (reference sequence). CDR3 in DNA: TGTGCCTGGAGTTCGGAGGGGCAGTATTTT. It specifies CAWSSEGQYF.

The CDR3 coding sequence is TGTGCCAGCAGTCCAGGATATACGCAGTATTTT. As protein: CASSPGYTQYF. V is TRBV28 and J is TRBJ2-3; D is ambiguous. Germline V gene sequence: CDR1 MDHEN, CDR2 SYDVKM. Trimming removed 5 bases at V and 7 bases at J, with 7 bases between. The CDR3 runs 11 residues.

DNA of the CDR3: TGTGCCAGCAGTGAAGCGCTAAGACTAGCGACGAGCTACGAGCAGTACTTC. Translation gives CASSEALRLATSYEQYF. This sequence joins TRBV2 and TRBJ2-7; 8 nucleotides align to TRBD2. The junction had 10 bases not matched to a gene; V was cut back by 0 bases and J by 3 bases. The germline V gene has CDR1 SNHLY and CDR2 FYNNEI. The CDR3 runs to 17 residues.

V and J are TRBV5-1 and TRBJ2-3; TRBD2 matches at 10 bases. The CDR3 is 16 residues long. CDR1 is SGHRS, CDR2 YFSETQ, per germline. Trimming removed 3 bases from V and 3 bases from J; junction bases left unmatched: 7. CDR3 region: CASSSLSGGATDTQYF. CDR3 bases: TGCGCCAGCAGCTCATTGAGCGGGGGGGCAACAGATACGCAGTATTTT.

The rearrangement links TRBV11-1 to TRBJ2-5, with D tentatively TRBD2 (5 bases). V lost 3 bases and J lost 3, with 20 bases in between. The CDR3 spans 17 residues. Germline V gene sequence: CDR1 SGHAT, CDR2 FQDESV (reference sequence). CDR3: CASSFRFVVMEEETQYF. The CDR3 nucleotides are TGTGCCAGCAGCTTTCGTTTTGTAGTGATGGAGGAAGAGACCCAGTACTTC.